These 28 T cell receptor beta chains were all obtained from the same sample, sequenced in a study of human T cells and chemical hapten exposure. MiXCR was run by TCRdb on the RACE reads, yielding one entry per CDR3 protein. The sample holds approximately 260,000 distinct CDR3 sequences, 7.5% to 10% seen once. This sample's time point: pre-sensitization, week 0. The treatment is: therapeutic diphenylcyclopropenone sensitization with weekly scalp DPC. The starting material was whole blood, obtained in connection with sensitization to the hapten diphenylcyclopropenone (DPC). The receptor set was obtained from a woman between 40 and 55 years old with alopecia areata. Some clones in this sample may be carry-over from other donors' samples.

This clonotype was counted between two and nine times. This rearrangement joins TRBV24-1 to TRBJ2-1; 7 nucleotides agree with TRBD1. Looked up from germline, CDR1 is KGHDR and CDR2 is SFDVKD. CDR3 size: 13 residues. V lost 5 bases and J lost 8; bases outside the gene matches: 5. The CDR3 DNA is TGTGCCACCAGTGTACAGGGGCGGTATGAGCAGTTCTTC. This encodes CATSVQGRYEQFF.

The rearrangement uses TRBV20-1 and TRBJ2-1; 11 positions agree with TRBD2. The CDR3 runs to 15 residues. V dropped 4 bases and J dropped 6; count of bases not matched to a gene: 8. Germline V lookup: CDR1 DFQATT, CDR2 SNEGSKA (reference sequence). This chain's CDR3 is CSATTGTSGPNEQFF. As DNA, the CDR3 is TGCAGTGCTACAACAGGGACTAGCGGACCCAATGAGCAGTTCTTC.

This chain connects TRBV29-1 to TRBJ1-1; D gene ambiguous. CDR1 and CDR2 from the germline V gene are SQVTM and ANQGSEA. The ends were cut back, 6 bases at V and 2 bases at J, with 7 bases in the middle. This CDR3 spans 11 amino acids. The CDR3 bases are TGCAGCGTGCAAGATAACACTGAAGCTTTCTTT. It yields the protein CSVQDNTEAFF.

This clonotype was observed at least ten times. The rearrangement joins TRBV6-6 to TRBJ1-2; maybe TRBD1 (6 bases). The germline V gene encodes CDR1 MNHNY and CDR2 SVGAGI (reference sequence). The V end lost 3 bases, the J end lost 8 bases, and 16 bases lay between the germline ends. The length of the CDR3 is 14 residues. The CDR3: CASSYPGTFEGYTF. The CDR3 nucleotides are TGTGCCAGCAGTTATCCCGGGACATTCGAAGGCTACACCTTC.

V and J are TRBV5-1 and TRBJ2-7, with TRBD2 matching 9 bases. Germline CDR1 SGHRS, CDR2 YFSETQ. The CDR3 totals 18 residues. With V trimmed by 4 bases and J by 0 bases, 14 bases remained unmatched. CDR3 sequence reads: CASSAGPAGGPSSYEQYF. CDR3 DNA sequence: TGCGCCAGCAGCGCGGGGCCAGCGGGAGGCCCCAGCTCCTACGAGCAGTACTTC.

The V gene is TRBV20-1, the J gene TRBJ2-4; 10 nucleotides line up with TRBD2. The CDR3 is 15 residues long. From germline, CDR1 is DFQATT and CDR2 SNEGSKA (reference sequence). The ends lost 6 bases at V and 2 bases at J; junction bases unmatched: 7. CDR3 nucleotides: TGCAGTGCCGGGGGACTAGCGAGAACCAAAAACATTCAGTACTTC. Residues: CSAGGLARTKNIQYF.

This rearrangement joins TRBV30 to TRBJ2-5; maybe TRBD2 (6 bases). CDR3 length: 13 amino acids. Between the trimmed V and J ends, which lost 5 bases and 3 bases, there was a span of 13 bases. CDR1 is GTSNPN and CDR2 is SVGIG in the germline V gene (reference sequence). The chain's CDR3 is CAWGLLLKETQYF. CDR3 nucleotide sequence: TGTGCCTGGGGACTACTACTTAAAGAGACCCAGTACTTC.

This clonotype was seen more than once but under ten times. This rearrangement joins TRBV12-3 or TRBV12-4 to TRBJ2-1; a possible D gene is TRBD2 (5 bases). This CDR3 has 11 residues. V lost 6 bases to trimming and J lost 10 bases, with 10 bases between them. CDR3 loop: CASREASEQFF. The CDR3 bases are TGTGCCAGCAGGGAGGCCTCGGAGCAGTTCTTC.

The chain links TRBV18 to TRBJ2-5; D is undetermined. The germline gives CDR1 KGHSH, CDR2 LQKENI. V was trimmed by 6 bases and J by 4 bases, leaving 6 bases between them. This CDR3 spans 11 amino acids. The CDR3 coding sequence is TGTGCCAGCTCCGAAGGAGAGACCCAGTACTTC. Protein sequence: CASSEGETQYF. Supplemented by reference TRBV18 and TRBJ2-5, the full variable domain reads NAGVMQNPRHLVRRRGQEARLRCSPMKGHSHVYWYRQLPEEGLKFMVYLQKENIIDESGMPKERFSAEFPKEGPSILRIQQVVRGDSAAYFCASSEGETQYFGPGTRLLVL.

The chain recombines TRBV20-1 with TRBJ1-4; D call uncertain. Germline loops: CDR1 DFQATT, CDR2 SNEGSKA (reference sequence). The CDR3 is made up of 11 amino acids. V dropped 3 bases and J dropped 5 bases, with 4 bases sitting between them. CDR3 nucleotide sequence: TGCAGTGCTAGGCGAAATGAAAAACTGTTTTTT. Translated: CSARRNEKLFF.

This clonotype turned up a few times. The rearrangement joins TRBV5-1 to TRBJ2-5; 7 nucleotides match TRBD2. V lost 0 bases to trimming and J lost 1 base; unmatched junction nucleotides: 3. CDR3 length: 15 amino acids. The germline V gene has CDR1 SGHRS and CDR2 YFSETQ. The CDR3: CASSLGIAGQETQYF. The CDR3 DNA reads as TGCGCCAGCAGCTTGGGAATAGCGGGCCAAGAGACCCAGTACTTC. The full variable domain, with the rest looked up from reference TRBV5-1 and TRBJ2-5, is KAGVTQTPRYLIKTRGQQVTLSCSPISGHRSVSWYQQTPGQGLQFLFEYFSETQRNKGNFPGRFSGRQFSNSRSEMNVSTLELGDSALYLCASSLGIAGQETQYFGPGTRLLVL.

The chain links TRBV29-1 to TRBJ2-3, with 8 bases lining up with TRBD2. The CDR3 covers 14 residues. Germline V CDR1 and CDR2: SQVTM, ANQGSEA. V was clipped by 5 bases and J by 4 bases; unmatched bases: 8. This CDR3 is CSVNPGRGADTQYF. CDR3 bases: TGCAGCGTTAACCCCGGGAGGGGGGCAGATACGCAGTATTTT.

Only a few counts were recorded for this clonotype. The chain carries TRBV2 and TRBJ1-5; a weak D match, TRBD1 (6 bases). With 2 bases removed from V and 3 bases from J, the gap between germline ends came to 11 bases. In germline, CDR1 is SNHLY, CDR2 FYNNEI. The CDR3 sequence is 15 residues long. The CDR3 bases are TGTGCCAGCAGTGAATGGGGGGCTATCAATCAGCCCCAGCATTTT. Translated: CASSEWGAINQPQHF.

This clonotype was recorded at least ten times. This rearrangement joins TRBV20-1 to TRBJ2-1; 8 nucleotides match TRBD2. The CDR3 runs 14 residues. Germline loops: CDR1 DFQATT, CDR2 SNEGSKA (reference sequence). The V segment lost 5 bases and the J segment 3 bases; nucleotides outside the gene matches: 6. DNA of the CDR3: TGCAGTGCTTGGATAGCGGGATTCTACAATGAGCAGTTCTTC. Its translation is CSAWIAGFYNEQFF.

V and J are TRBV5-1 and TRBJ2-3; 9 bases agree with TRBD1. The germline V gene has CDR1 SGHRS and CDR2 YFSETQ. This CDR3 comprises 15 residues. Trimming took 6 bases from V and 2 from J; bases not matched to a gene: 7. Here the CDR3 reads CASKDRGTVTDTQYF. The CDR3 DNA reads TGCGCCAGCAAAGACAGGGGGACCGTCACAGATACGCAGTATTTT.

This clonotype was counted a few times. Sequence at one end of the junction differs from germline and may be a read error. The chain links TRBV7-7 to TRBJ2-7, with 9 bases lining up with TRBD1. Germline V lookup: CDR1 SSHAT, CDR2 FNYEAQ (reference sequence). This CDR3 comprises 16 residues. The CDR3 region has the DNA TGTGCTAGCAGCTCACCAGTACCGGGACAGGGTCACGAGCAGTACTTC. It codes for CASSSPVPGQGHEQYF.

Only a few counts were recorded for this clonotype. The J gene is TRBJ1-1, the V gene TRBV29-1; D is unresolved. The ends were cut back, 4 bases at V and 11 bases at J, with 11 bases in the middle. Germline V gives CDR1 SQVTM, CDR2 ANQGSEA. This CDR3 contains 10 residues. The chain's CDR3 is CSVAPARAFF. CDR3 in DNA: TGCAGCGTTGCCCCCGCGCGTGCTTTCTTT.

The chain employs TRBV10-3 and TRBJ1-1; possibly TRBD1 for D (6 bases). Germline CDR1 and CDR2: ENHRY and SYGVKD. This CDR3 is 14 amino acids long. The ends were cut back, 7 bases at V and 1 base at J, with 13 bases in the middle. The CDR3 is CAITGGQENTEAFF. The CDR3 region has the DNA TGTGCCATCACCGGGGGGCAAGAGAACACTGAAGCTTTCTTT.

This clonotype was counted only a few times. DNA for the CDR3: TGTGCCAGCAGTAGGACAGGGGGTAATCACAATGAGCAGTTCTTC. Amino acid sequence: CASSRTGGNHNEQFF. The V gene is TRBV27, the J gene TRBJ2-1; 10 positions match TRBD1. The CDR3 length is 15 residues. Germline V lookup: CDR1 MNHEY, CDR2 SMNVEV (reference sequence). V shed 5 bases and J 5 bases; nucleotides not matched to a gene: 6.

This clonotype was counted at least ten times. The gene calls are TRBV29-1 and TRBJ2-3; unclear D gene. This CDR3 region has 14 residues. The germline gives CDR1 SQVTM, CDR2 ANQGSEA. Trimming removed 3 bases from V and 0 bases from J, with 10 bases in between. The CDR3 sequence is CSVEGSPSTDTQYF. The CDR3 nucleotides are TGCAGCGTTGAGGGCAGCCCGAGCACAGATACGCAGTATTTT.

This clonotype was seen only a few times. This chain joins TRBV18 and TRBJ2-7; TRBD1 aligns across 9 bases. CDR3 length: 16 amino acids. Germline values: CDR1 KGHSH, CDR2 LQKENI. With V trimmed by 6 bases and J by 4 bases, 13 bases remained unmatched. The CDR3 reads CASSPVVGTGPYEQYF. CDR3 nucleotide sequence: TGTGCCAGCTCCCCGGTAGTCGGGACAGGGCCATACGAGCAGTACTTC. The full variable domain, completed using reference TRBV18 and TRBJ2-7, is NAGVMQNPRHLVRRRGQEARLRCSPMKGHSHVYWYRQLPEEGLKFMVYLQKENIIDESGMPKERFSAEFPKEGPSILRIQQVVRGDSAAYFCASSPVVGTGPYEQYFGPGTRLTVT.

The sample holds a few counts of this clonotype. The chain carries TRBV29-1 and TRBJ2-2; D unclear. The CDR3 consists of 11 residues. V gave up 2 bases and J gave up 7 bases, with 5 bases separating them. Germline-derived CDR1 and CDR2 are SQVTM and ANQGSEA. The CDR3 loop reads CSVEKGGELFF. The CDR3 DNA reads TGCAGCGTTGAAAAAGGCGGGGAGCTGTTTTTT.

This clonotype appeared a few times. The chain links TRBV7-9 to TRBJ1-4; 7 nucleotides line up with TRBD1. Looked up from germline, CDR1 is SEHNR and CDR2 is FQNEAQ (reference sequence). Unmatched junction bases numbered 5, after V lost 5 bases and J lost 8 bases. This CDR3 is 13 amino acids long. The CDR3 sequence: CASSGQEGEKLFF. CDR3 DNA: TGTGCCAGCAGCGGACAGGAAGGGGAAAAACTGTTTTTT.

J is TRBJ2-5 and V is TRBV28; no clear D gene. The CDR3 spans 14 residues. V was pared by 6 bases and J by 5 bases, with 16 bases between. Germline V gene lookup returns CDR1 MDHEN and CDR2 SYDVKM. CDR3 sequence reads: CASSPRIFGETQYF. CDR3 sequence (DNA): TGTGCCAGCAGCCCCAGGATTTTCGGGGAGACCCAGTACTTC.

This chain joins TRBV20-1 and TRBJ2-4; the D gene is possibly TRBD1 (6 bases). Trimming removed 6 bases from V and 1 base from J, with 10 bases in between. This CDR3 is built from 13 residues. Germline V gene sequence: CDR1 DFQATT, CDR2 SNEGSKA (reference sequence). CDR3 nucleotides: TGCAGTGCGGTCCAGGGGGCCAAAAACATTCAGTACTTC. Translation: CSAVQGAKNIQYF.

This rearrangement joins TRBV5-5 to TRBJ1-4; D is unclear. The CDR3 runs to 15 residues. V lost 0 bases to trimming and J lost 3 bases, with 9 bases between them. In germline, CDR1 is SGHKS, CDR2 YYEKEE (reference sequence). This CDR3 reads CASSLAGYANEKLFF. Here the CDR3 DNA reads TGTGCCAGCAGCTTGGCCGGGTACGCTAATGAAAAACTGTTTTTT.

This clonotype was found a few times. V and J are TRBV7-2 and TRBJ2-3, with 14 bases identical to TRBD2. The CDR3 totals 18 residues. Trimming removed 4 bases from V and 4 bases from J; junction bases left unmatched: 10. The germline CDR1 and CDR2 sequences are SGHTA and FQGNSA. The CDR3 DNA is TGTGCCAGCAGCTCGAGACTATTGACTAGCGGGAGGGCAGATACGCAGTATTTT. It is translated as CASSSRLLTSGRADTQYF.

V usage is TRBV28 and J usage is TRBJ2-4; 15 bases line up with TRBD2. The CDR3 covers 19 residues. V shed 1 base and J 7 bases; nucleotides not matched to a gene: 11. The germline gives CDR1 MDHEN, CDR2 SYDVKM. For the CDR3, the DNA is TGTGCCAGCAGTTTATCTGGACTAGCGGGAGGGCCGGGGAGGAACATTCAGTACTTC. Translation gives CASSLSGLAGGPGRNIQYF.